These 31 T cell receptor beta chains were all obtained from the same sample, sequenced in a study of cytomegalovirus exposure and HLA in healthy donors. Primers included in the PCR were 60 Vbeta and 13 Jbeta primers. Sequenced by immunoSEQ multiplex PCR; TCRdb stores in-frame clones only, minus some. Of under 150,000 clones in the sample, roughly 79% are singletons; the top ten hold around 1.8%. The sample was PBMCs. The source is a woman aged 40 to 50 in good health and CMV-seronegative.

This chain joins TRBV28 and TRBJ1-5, with no clear D. Trimming took off 5 bases at V and 0 bases at J, with 14 bases between the two ends. The CDR3 contains 16 residues. The germline V gene encodes CDR1 MDHEN and CDR2 SYDVKM. The CDR3 sequence: CASSGHSANSNQPQHF. The CDR3 DNA is TGTGCCAGCAGTGGCCACAGTGCTAATAGCAATCAGCCCCAGCATTTT.

This clone was counted between two and nine times. The rearrangement uses TRBV18 and TRBJ2-7; 8 bases align to TRBD1. CDR3 size: 15 residues. V lost 6 bases, J lost 3 bases, and 10 bases stayed unmatched. Germline V CDR1 and CDR2: KGHSH, LQKENI. The CDR3 nucleotides read TGTGCCAGCTCGCTTCAGGGGGCCCCTAGCTACGAGCAGTACTTC. Translation gives CASSLQGAPSYEQYF.

The chain links TRBV19 to TRBJ1-1, with D possibly TRBD1 on 5 matching bases. This CDR3 comprises 13 residues. Germline V gene data show CDR1 as LNHDA and CDR2 as SQIVND (reference sequence). V was shortened by 6 bases and J by 1 base, with 9 bases between the two germline ends. CDR3 sequence (DNA): TGTGCCAGTAGACATCAGGGGAACACTGAAGCTTTCTTT. Encoded protein: CASRHQGNTEAFF.

In this sample, this clone turned up a few times. The chain is built from TRBV2 and TRBJ2-3, with a possible D match to TRBD2 (7 bases). The CDR3 extends over 15 amino acids. The germline V gene has CDR1 SNHLY and CDR2 FYNNEI. The germline V and J ends were trimmed by 6 bases and 3 bases, with 16 bases remaining between them. The CDR3 DNA reads as TGTGCCAGCAGGGGGGGAGGGCAGGGGACAGATACGCAGTATTTT. Its protein product is CASRGGGQGTDTQYF.

This chain links TRBV27 with TRBJ2-7, with 11 bases identical to TRBD2. Germline-derived CDR1 and CDR2 are MNHEY and SMNVEV (reference sequence). The trim removed 4 bases at V and 0 bases at J, leaving 5 bases unmatched. This CDR3 is 16 amino acids long. The CDR3 DNA reads TGTGCCAGCAGTTCGTCGACTAGCGGGATCTCCTACGAGCAGTACTTC. As protein: CASSSSTSGISYEQYF.

This chain joins TRBV30 and TRBJ1-2; D call uncertain. The CDR3 has 9 residues. V was trimmed by 8 bases and J by 6 bases, leaving 7 bases between them. Germline loops: CDR1 GTSNPN, CDR2 SVGIG (reference sequence). As DNA, the CDR3 is TGTGCCATTAATAATGGCTACACCTTC. It is translated as CAINNGYTF.

This sequence joins TRBV5-1 and TRBJ2-5; 10 nucleotides agree with TRBD2. Germline V gives CDR1 SGHRS, CDR2 YFSETQ. The CDR3 is made up of 16 amino acids. Trimming took 1 base from V and 2 from J; bases not matched to a gene: 5. The DNA of the CDR3 is TGCGCCAGCAGCTTGACTAGCGGGGTCTTACAAGAGACCCAGTACTTC. Translating gives CASSLTSGVLQETQYF.

This clone was observed a few times. The chain recombines TRBV29-1 with TRBJ1-2; D ambiguous. CDR3 length: 8 residues. The germline V gene has CDR1 SQVTM and CDR2 ANQGSEA. Trimming pared 8 bases from V and 7 bases from J, leaving 5 bases between. The CDR3 region is CSSGGYTF. CDR3 bases: TGCAGCTCCGGTGGCTACACCTTC.

In its sample, this clone was seen a few times. The V gene is TRBV7-9, the J gene TRBJ1-1, with no clear D. Germline lookup yields CDR1 SEHNR and CDR2 FQNEAQ (reference sequence). Trimming pared 3 bases from V and 1 base from J, leaving 9 bases between. The CDR3 runs to 14 residues. The DNA for the CDR3 is TGTGCCAGCAGCTTGCCCCCGGGGAACACTGAAGCTTTCTTT. It yields the protein CASSLPPGNTEAFF.

J is TRBJ2-5 and V is TRBV5-1; TRBD2 is a possible D gene (6 bases). The CDR3 runs to 14 residues. The germline gives CDR1 SGHRS, CDR2 YFSETQ. V dropped 3 bases and J dropped 5 bases, with 14 bases sitting between them. The CDR3 protein is CASSYPGTGETQYF. CDR3 nucleotide sequence: TGCGCCAGCAGCTATCCGGGGACTGGGGAGACCCAGTACTTC.

This CDR3 is CASSPGTSGGVGNEQFF. In DNA, the CDR3 is TGTGCCAGCAGCCCCGGGACTAGCGGGGGGGTGGGCAATGAGCAGTTCTTC. The chain links TRBV7-6 to TRBJ2-1, with 16 bases matching TRBD2. The CDR3 length is 17 residues. The V and J ends lost 5 bases and 6 bases, in that order; junction bases with no gene match: 7. CDR1 is SGHVS and CDR2 is FNYEAQ in the germline V gene.

This chain joins TRBV7-9 and TRBJ2-2; 11 positions match TRBD2. Germline V lookup: CDR1 SEHNR, CDR2 FQNEAQ (reference sequence). The V segment lost 3 bases and the J segment 4 bases; nucleotides outside the gene matches: 1. CDR3 length equals 15 residues. The CDR3 DNA sequence: TGTGCCAGCAGCTTTCTAGCGGGGGGCACCGGGGAGCTGTTTTTT. Protein sequence: CASSFLAGGTGELFF.

This chain joins TRBV4-1 and TRBJ2-1; TRBD1 matches at 7 bases. The CDR3 runs 12 residues. Looked up from germline, CDR1 is MGHRA and CDR2 is YSYEKL. Trimming removed 5 bases from V and 10 bases from J; junction bases left unmatched: 5. CDR3 in DNA: TGCGCCAGCAGCTCACAGGGGATGGAGCAGTTCTTC. It yields the protein CASSSQGMEQFF.

This chain links TRBV5-3 with TRBJ1-5; D is uncertain. TRBV5-3 is an open reading frame whose function is uncertain. The CDR3 spans 11 residues. Trimming took off 7 bases at V and 2 bases at J, with 4 bases between the two ends. CDR3 bases: TGTGCCAGACGCGGCAATCAGCCCCAGCATTTT. Encoded protein: CARRGNQPQHF.

This sequence joins TRBV28 and TRBJ2-6, with 8 bases aligning to TRBD1. Trimming removed 7 bases from V and 4 bases from J; junction bases left unmatched: 15. Per germline, CDR1 MDHEN and CDR2 SYDVKM. The CDR3 spans 18 residues. The CDR3 DNA is TGTGCCAGCACCCTGGGTCCGCAGGGGGCGTGGGGGGCCAACGTCCTGACTTTC. Residues: CASTLGPQGAWGANVLTF.

The chain has TRBV7-9 and TRBJ1-1; 10 bases fit TRBD1. Germline V gene sequence: CDR1 SEHNR, CDR2 FQNEAQ (reference sequence). Trimming cost V 5 bases and J 5 bases; bases outside gene matches: 5. The CDR3 length is 14 residues. The CDR3 DNA follows: TGTGCCAGCAGCCTTGGACAGGGGGAGACTGAAGCTTTCTTT. It is translated as CASSLGQGETEAFF.

The genes are TRBV19 and TRBJ1-1; perhaps TRBD1 as D (6 bases). The V and J ends lost 4 bases and 6 bases respectively, with 12 bases between them. This CDR3 is built from 13 residues. Germline CDR1 is LNHDA and CDR2 is SQIVND (reference sequence). The CDR3 bases are TGTGCCAGTAGTAAAGGGGGTTGGGCTGAAGCTTTCTTT. Its translation: CASSKGGWAEAFF.

This clone is a singleton in its sample. The rearrangement links TRBV7-7 to TRBJ2-2; 7 bases agree with TRBD2. This CDR3 contains 14 residues. The germline CDR1 and CDR2 sequences are SSHAT and FNYEAQ (reference sequence). V shed 5 bases, J shed 8 bases, and the junction held 8 bases outside the gene matches. CDR3 sequence (DNA): TGTGCCAGCAGCCTTCAACTAGCGTCAGGGGAGCTGTTTTTT. This translates into CASSLQLASGELFF.

The chain recombines TRBV29-1 with TRBJ1-3; 7 nucleotides agree with TRBD1. The CDR3 is 13 amino acids. Looked up from germline, CDR1 is SQVTM and CDR2 is ANQGSEA. The junction had 11 bases not matched to a gene; V was cut back by 2 bases and J by 13 bases. Here the CDR3 reads CSVESLRGPEIYF. CDR3 nucleotides: TGCAGCGTTGAATCTTTAAGGGGGCCGGAGATATATTTT.

The chain has TRBV5-1 and TRBJ2-7, with D hard to call. Trimming removed 0 bases from V and 0 bases from J, with 13 bases in between. Germline V gene data show CDR1 as SGHRS and CDR2 as YFSETQ. The CDR3 extends over 16 amino acids. The CDR3 coding sequence is TGCGCCAGCAGCTTGGATACGCTTAGGAGCTCCTACGAGCAGTACTTC. This codes for CASSLDTLRSSYEQYF.

This chain uses TRBV5-1 with TRBJ2-3; D perhaps matches TRBD2 (6 bases). Germline CDR1 reads SGHRS; CDR2 reads YFSETQ. This CDR3 comprises 14 residues. Trimming cost V 7 bases and J 3 bases, with 15 bases left between them. CDR3 region: CASGGEAFTDTQYF. The CDR3 coding sequence is TGCGCCAGCGGAGGGGAGGCCTTTACAGATACGCAGTATTTT.

The chain carries TRBV11-2 and TRBJ2-7, with 11 bases that match TRBD2. This CDR3 is 15 amino acids long. The J segment lost 2 bases and the V segment lost 4 bases, leaving 4 bases of the junction unmatched. Per germline, CDR1 SGHAT and CDR2 FQNNGV. In nucleotides, the CDR3 is TGTGCCAGCAGCTCACTAGCGGGAGCGACCTACGAGCAGTACTTC. Protein product: CASSSLAGATYEQYF.

This chain joins TRBV5-6 and TRBJ2-1; 7 nucleotides align to TRBD2. V lost 2 bases and J lost 4; bases outside the gene matches: 6. Germline V lookup: CDR1 SGHDT, CDR2 YYEEEE. The CDR3 extends over 15 amino acids. CDR3 coding DNA: TGTGCCAGCAGCTTCTACGGGCGGGAGTACAATGAGCAGTTCTTC. Translated: CASSFYGREYNEQFF.

This chain joins TRBV7-3 and TRBJ2-1; 8 positions match TRBD2. This CDR3 comprises 15 residues. Trimming took 3 bases from V and 7 from J; bases not matched to a gene: 8. The germline CDR1 and CDR2 sequences are SGHTA and FQGTGA. The CDR3 sequence is CASSLTGGPMNEQFF. DNA of the CDR3: TGTGCCAGCAGCTTGACGGGGGGGCCGATGAATGAGCAGTTCTTC.

The chain links TRBV29-1 to TRBJ1-1, with TRBD1 identical over 9 bases. Germline CDR1 SQVTM, CDR2 ANQGSEA. The CDR3 loop spans 13 amino acids. Losses at the gene ends were 6 bases for V and 3 bases for J; bases not matched to a gene: 5. The CDR3 sequence: CSVRQGGDTEAFF. The CDR3, as DNA: TGCAGCGTCCGACAGGGGGGCGACACTGAAGCTTTCTTT.

The J gene is TRBJ2-1, the V gene TRBV6-1, with 9 bases that match TRBD2. J gave up 6 bases and V 4 bases, and 4 bases lay outside the gene matches. Germline V gene sequence: CDR1 MNHNS, CDR2 SASEGT. The CDR3 has 14 amino acids. The CDR3 reads CASSGQLAGNEQFF. CDR3 in DNA: TGTGCCAGCAGTGGCCAACTAGCGGGCAATGAGCAGTTCTTC.

The rearrangement links TRBV6-6 to TRBJ1-1, with 8 nucleotides matching TRBD1. CDR1 is MNHNY and CDR2 is SVGAGI in the germline V gene (reference sequence). The CDR3 runs 14 residues. V lost 4 bases to trimming and J lost 3 bases; unmatched junction nucleotides: 4. CDR3 amino acids: CASSWTGLDTEAFF. The CDR3 DNA reads TGTGCCAGCAGTTGGACAGGGCTGGACACTGAAGCTTTCTTT.

This chain uses TRBV19 with TRBJ1-1; no clear D gene. Germline V gene lookup returns CDR1 LNHDA and CDR2 SQIVND (reference sequence). The CDR3 contains 13 residues. Deletions cut 4 bases from V and 5 bases from J, with 11 bases between. The CDR3 sequence is CASSNFWATEAFF. CDR3 nucleotide sequence: TGTGCCAGTAGTAATTTTTGGGCGACTGAAGCTTTCTTT.

This chain joins TRBV27 and TRBJ1-1; weak D call: TRBD1 (6 bases). Deletions cut 7 bases from V and 4 bases from J, with 22 bases between. The CDR3 contains 16 residues. Germline V gene sequence: CDR1 MNHEY, CDR2 SMNVEV (reference sequence). CDR3 in DNA: TGTGCCAGCAATAACGGGGGGCTAGGGGTGAGCACTGAAGCTTTCTTT. Amino acids: CASNNGGLGVSTEAFF.

The genes are TRBV6-1 and TRBJ1-5, with 8 bases aligning to TRBD1. V lost 6 bases, J lost 7 bases, and 11 bases stayed unmatched. Germline CDR1 MNHNS, CDR2 SASEGT. This CDR3 has 15 residues. The CDR3 here is CASRTSDRGEQPQHF. The CDR3 DNA sequence: TGTGCCAGCAGGACAAGCGACAGGGGTGAGCAGCCCCAGCATTTT.

Note on this clone: Other DNA variants within this sample encode the same CDR3. The genes are TRBV7-9 and TRBJ2-5; 12 nucleotides align to TRBD2. Germline V lookup: CDR1 SEHNR, CDR2 FQNEAQ (reference sequence). The CDR3 extends over 16 amino acids. V lost 5 bases and J lost 1; bases outside the gene matches: 5. The CDR3 DNA follows: TGTGCCAGCAGCCCACGACTAGCGGGAGCCCAAGAGACCCAGTACTTC. Its protein product is CASSPRLAGAQETQYF.